Sequencing of this T cell receptor (beta chain) was carried out in a study of shared clonotypes between healthy human individuals. Trimming at V came to 4 bases and at J to 4 bases, leaving 15 bases not matched to a gene. CDR1 and CDR2 (germline): MDHEN, SYDVKM. CDR3 length equals 17 residues. TCRdb's copy holds only in-frame clones and misses some; the assay was immunoSEQ multiplex PCR. Counted here are about 2 million clones, roughly 95% occurring once; the ten biggest clones make up 0.1% to 0.15%. Note on this clone: Antigen unknown.

Study outcomes and limitations: Clonotypes that were shared across four donors made up around 5% of naive CD4 clonotypes.

The sequence derives from a man aged 18-30 years in good health. The chain carries TRBV28 and TRBJ2-7, with TRBD1 matching 8 bases. The sample was naive CD4+ T cells sorted from blood. Subset meaning: CD45RA+ positively selected. The CDR3 DNA reads as TGTGCCAGCAGTTCGACAGGGGACGCCCCCATGAAGTACGAGCAGTACTTC. Protein sequence: CASSSTGDAPMKYEQYF. Filled out from reference TRBV28 and TRBJ2-7, the complete variable domain reads DVKVTQSSRYLVKRTGEKVFLECVQDMDHENMFWYRQDPGLGLRLIYFSYDVKMKEKGDIPEGYSVSREKKERFSLILESASTNQTSMYLCASSSTGDAPMKYEQYFGPGTRLTVT.